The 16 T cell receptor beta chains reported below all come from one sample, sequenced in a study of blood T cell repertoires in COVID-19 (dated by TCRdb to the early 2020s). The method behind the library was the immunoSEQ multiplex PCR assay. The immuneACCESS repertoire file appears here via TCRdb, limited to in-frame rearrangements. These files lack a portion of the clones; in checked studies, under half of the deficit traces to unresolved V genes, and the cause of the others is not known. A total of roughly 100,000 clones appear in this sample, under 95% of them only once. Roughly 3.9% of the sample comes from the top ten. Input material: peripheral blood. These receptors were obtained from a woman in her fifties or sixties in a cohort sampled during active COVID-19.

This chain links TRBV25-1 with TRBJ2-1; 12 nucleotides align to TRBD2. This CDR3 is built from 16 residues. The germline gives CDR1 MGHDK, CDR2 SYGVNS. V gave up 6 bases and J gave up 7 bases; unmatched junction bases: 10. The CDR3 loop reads CASRVTSGGTGNEQFF. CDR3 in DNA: TGTGCCAGCAGGGTGACTAGCGGGGGAACAGGTAATGAGCAGTTCTTC.

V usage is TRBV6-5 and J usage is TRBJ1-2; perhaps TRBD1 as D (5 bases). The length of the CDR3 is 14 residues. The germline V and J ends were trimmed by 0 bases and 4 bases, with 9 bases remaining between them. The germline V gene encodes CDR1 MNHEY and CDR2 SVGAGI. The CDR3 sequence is CASSYSGQVYGYTF. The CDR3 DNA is TGTGCCAGCAGTTACTCAGGACAAGTCTATGGCTACACCTTC.

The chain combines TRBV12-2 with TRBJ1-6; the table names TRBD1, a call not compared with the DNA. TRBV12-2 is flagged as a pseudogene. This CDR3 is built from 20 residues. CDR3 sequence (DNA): TGTGCAAGTCGCTTATCGCGCCATAGAAGCAGGGCCGGATGGAATTCACCCCTCCACTTT. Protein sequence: CASRLSRHRSRAGWNSPLHF.

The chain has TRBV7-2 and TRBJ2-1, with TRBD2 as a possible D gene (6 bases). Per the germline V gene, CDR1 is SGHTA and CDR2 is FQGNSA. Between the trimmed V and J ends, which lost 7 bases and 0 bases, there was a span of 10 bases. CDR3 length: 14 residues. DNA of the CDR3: TGTGCCAGCAATAGCGGTTTCTCCTACAATGAGCAGTTCTTC. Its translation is CASNSGFSYNEQFF.

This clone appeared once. The CDR3 DNA sequence: TGCAGCGTTGGCAAGGGGAATAACTATGGCTACACCTTC. As protein: CSVGKGNNYGYTF. This chain connects TRBV29-1 to TRBJ1-2; possibly TRBD1 for D (5 bases). This CDR3 has 13 amino acids. CDR1 SQVTM and CDR2 ANQGSEA come from the germline V gene. Trimming stripped 4 bases from V and 1 base from J, with 10 bases between.

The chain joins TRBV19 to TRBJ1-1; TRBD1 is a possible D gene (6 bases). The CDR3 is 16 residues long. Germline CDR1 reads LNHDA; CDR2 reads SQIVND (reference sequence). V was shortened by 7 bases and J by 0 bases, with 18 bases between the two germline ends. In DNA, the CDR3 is TGTGCCAGTAAATCCGGGACACCCTATCTGAACACTGAAGCTTTCTTT. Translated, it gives CASKSGTPYLNTEAFF.

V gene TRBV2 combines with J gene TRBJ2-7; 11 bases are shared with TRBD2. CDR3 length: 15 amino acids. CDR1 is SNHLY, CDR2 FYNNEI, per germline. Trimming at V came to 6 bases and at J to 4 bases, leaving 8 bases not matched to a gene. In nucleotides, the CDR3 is TGTGCCAGCAGCCCCCTAGCGGGAGGCTGGTACGAGCAGTACTTC. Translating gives CASSPLAGGWYEQYF. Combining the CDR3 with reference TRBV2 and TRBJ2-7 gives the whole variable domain EPEVTQTPSHQVTQMGQEVILRCVPISNHLYFYWYRQILGQKVEFLVSFYNNEISEKSEIFDDQFSVERPDGSNFTLKIRSTKLEDSAMYFCASSPLAGGWYEQYFGPGTRLTVT.

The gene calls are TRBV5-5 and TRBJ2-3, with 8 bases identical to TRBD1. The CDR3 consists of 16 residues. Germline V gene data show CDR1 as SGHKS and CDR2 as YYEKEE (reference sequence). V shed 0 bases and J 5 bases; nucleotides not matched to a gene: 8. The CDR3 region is CASSLGGRGLGDTQYF. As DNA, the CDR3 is TGTGCCAGCAGCTTGGGCGGCAGGGGGCTGGGAGATACGCAGTATTTT.

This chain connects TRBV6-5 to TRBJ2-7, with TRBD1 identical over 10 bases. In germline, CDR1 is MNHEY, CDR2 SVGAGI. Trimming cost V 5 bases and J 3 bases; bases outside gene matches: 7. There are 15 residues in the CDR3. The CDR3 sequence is CASSTPGQGNYEQYF. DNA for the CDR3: TGTGCCAGCAGTACTCCGGGACAGGGGAACTACGAGCAGTACTTC.

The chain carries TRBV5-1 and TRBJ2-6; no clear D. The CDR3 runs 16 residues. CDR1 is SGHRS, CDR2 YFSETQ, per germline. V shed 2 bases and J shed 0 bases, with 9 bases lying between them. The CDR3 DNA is TGCGCCAGCAGCTTACCAGGTACCTCTGGGGCCAACGTCCTGACTTTC. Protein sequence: CASSLPGTSGANVLTF.

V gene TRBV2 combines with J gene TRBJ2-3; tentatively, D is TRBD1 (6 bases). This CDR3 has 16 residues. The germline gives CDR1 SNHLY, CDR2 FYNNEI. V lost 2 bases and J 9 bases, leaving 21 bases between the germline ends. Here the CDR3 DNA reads TGTGCCAGCAGTGAACAATACGCAGGGGCCGGTTCAACGCAGTATTTT. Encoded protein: CASSEQYAGAGSTQYF.

For the CDR3, the DNA is TGTGCCAGCAGCTTAGGTCGGACAGGGGACGAAAAACTGTTTTTT. This gives the protein CASSLGRTGDEKLFF. V is TRBV11-3 and J is TRBJ1-4; the match to TRBD1 covers 9 bases. The CDR3 is made up of 15 amino acids. CDR1 SGHNT and CDR2 YENEEA come from the germline V gene. The trim removed 1 base at V and 8 bases at J, leaving 5 bases unmatched. The variable domain in full, with the rest retrieved from reference TRBV11-3 and TRBJ1-4, is EAGVVQSPRYKIIEKKQPVAFWCNPISGHNTLYWYLQNLGQGPELLIRYENEEAVDDSQLPKDRFSAERLKGVDSTLKIQPAELGDSAVYLCASSLGRTGDEKLFFGSGTQLSVL.

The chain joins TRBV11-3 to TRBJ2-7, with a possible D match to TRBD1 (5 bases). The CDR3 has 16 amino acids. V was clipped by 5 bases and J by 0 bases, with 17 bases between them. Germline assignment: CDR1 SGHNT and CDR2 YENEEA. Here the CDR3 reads CASSPTGRGSSYEQYF. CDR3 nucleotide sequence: TGTGCCAGCAGCCCTACAGGTAGGGGAAGCTCCTACGAGCAGTACTTC.

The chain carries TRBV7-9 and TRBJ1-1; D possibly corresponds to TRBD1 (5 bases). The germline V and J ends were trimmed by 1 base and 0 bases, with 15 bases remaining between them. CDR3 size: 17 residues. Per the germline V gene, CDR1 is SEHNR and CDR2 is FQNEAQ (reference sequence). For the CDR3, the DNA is TGTGCCAGCAGCTTAGTGGGCCGGACGGACATGAACACTGAAGCTTTCTTT. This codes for CASSLVGRTDMNTEAFF.

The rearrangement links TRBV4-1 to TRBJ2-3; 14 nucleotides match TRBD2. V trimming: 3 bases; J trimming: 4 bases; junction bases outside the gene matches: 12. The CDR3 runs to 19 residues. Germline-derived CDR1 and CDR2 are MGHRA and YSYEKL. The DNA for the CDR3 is TGCGCCAGCAGCCACCCCCGGGGGACTAGCGGGAGAGAGGCAGATACGCAGTATTTT. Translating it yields CASSHPRGTSGREADTQYF.

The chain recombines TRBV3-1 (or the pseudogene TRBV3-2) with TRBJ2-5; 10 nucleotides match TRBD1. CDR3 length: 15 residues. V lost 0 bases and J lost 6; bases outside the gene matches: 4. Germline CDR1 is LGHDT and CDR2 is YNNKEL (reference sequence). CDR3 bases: TGTGCCAGCAGCCAAGACCGGGACAGGGGTAAGACCCAGTACTTC. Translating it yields CASSQDRDRGKTQYF.